The 10 T cell receptor beta chains below were found in one sample sequenced in a study of blood T cell repertoires in COVID-19. Using immunoSEQ multiplex PCR, the repertoire was profiled, and TCRdb retains in-frame clones only, with some absent. Of some 45,000 clones listed, more than 65% are singletons. Sample: peripheral blood. Receptors originate from a human donor in a cohort sampled during active COVID-19.

J is TRBJ2-3 and V is TRBV9; TRBD1 agrees at 9 bases. Trimming at V came to 0 bases and at J to 0 bases, leaving 11 bases not matched to a gene. From germline, CDR1 is SGDLS and CDR2 YYNGEE. This CDR3 contains 19 residues. The chain's CDR3 is CASSVGPQGAGLSTDTQYF. The CDR3 region has the DNA TGTGCCAGCAGCGTAGGGCCACAGGGGGCTGGGCTCAGCACAGATACGCAGTATTTT.

The chain uses TRBV7-2 and TRBJ2-7; D not certain. CDR1 and CDR2 (germline): SGHTA, FQGNSA. The CDR3 covers 14 residues. Trimming took off 11 bases at V and 0 bases at J, with 17 bases between the two ends. The CDR3 here is CASAGPQSSYEQYF. In nucleotides, the CDR3 is TGTGCCTCGGCAGGCCCACAGAGCTCCTACGAGCAGTACTTC.

V is TRBV28 and J is TRBJ2-7; possible D gene TRBD2, 6 bases. V was trimmed by 6 bases and J by 3 bases, leaving 15 bases between them. Germline V CDR1 and CDR2: MDHEN, SYDVKM. This CDR3 is 14 amino acids long. The CDR3, as DNA: TGTGCCAGCAGCCGAGCGGGCGGGTTCTACGAGCAGTACTTC. Translating gives CASSRAGGFYEQYF.

The chain is built from TRBV21-1 and TRBJ1-5; the table calls TRBD1, which could not be checked here. TRBV21-1 is recorded as a pseudogene. CDR3 length: 16 residues. The CDR3 sequence: CASRRRRTGYVQPQHF. In DNA form, the CDR3 reads TGTGCCAGCAGACGCCGTAGGACAGGGTATGTCCAGCCCCAGCATTTT.

The chain employs TRBV27 and TRBJ1-6, with D hard to call. The CDR3 has 12 residues. Trimming pared 3 bases from V and 9 bases from J, leaving 6 bases between. Germline V lookup: CDR1 MNHEY, CDR2 SMNVEV (reference sequence). The CDR3 loop is CASSFPSSPLHF. The CDR3 nucleotides read TGTGCCAGCAGTTTCCCCAGTTCACCCCTCCACTTT.

The rearrangement links TRBV5-1 to TRBJ2-7, with D tentatively TRBD2 (5 bases). V was pared by 2 bases and J by 1 base, with 22 bases between. Germline CDR1 and CDR2: SGHRS and YFSETQ. This CDR3 has 18 residues. The CDR3 coding sequence is TGCGCCAGCAGCTTCCGGGTCCAATCGAGGGCCGGATCCTACGAGCAGTACTTC. Amino acids: CASSFRVQSRAGSYEQYF. The full variable domain, its missing parts supplied by reference TRBV5-1 and TRBJ2-7, is KAGVTQTPRYLIKTRGQQVTLSCSPISGHRSVSWYQQTPGQGLQFLFEYFSETQRNKGNFPGRFSGRQFSNSRSEMNVSTLELGDSALYLCASSFRVQSRAGSYEQYFGPGTRLTVT.

The chain has TRBV18 and TRBJ2-7, with 10 positions matching TRBD1. The ends lost 4 bases at V and 1 base at J; junction bases unmatched: 4. The CDR3 is 15 residues long. Germline-derived CDR1 and CDR2 are KGHSH and LQKENI. The CDR3 reads CASSLEGQGSYEQYF. The CDR3 nucleotides are TGTGCCAGCTCACTTGAGGGACAGGGGTCCTACGAGCAGTACTTC.

The chain couples TRBV11-2 to TRBJ2-5, with D maybe TRBD2 (6 bases). CDR1 SGHAT and CDR2 FQNNGV come from the germline V gene. The germline V and J ends were trimmed by 4 bases and 5 bases, with 17 bases remaining between them. The CDR3 is made up of 15 amino acids. The CDR3 DNA sequence: TGTGCCAGCAGCTCGCCGGGACTTGCCGTGGAGACCCAGTACTTC. It translates to CASSSPGLAVETQYF.

The chain links TRBV9 to TRBJ1-2, with a possible D match to TRBD1 (5 bases). The length of the CDR3 is 14 residues. Germline values: CDR1 SGDLS, CDR2 YYNGEE. Trimming took off 4 bases at V and 6 bases at J, with 16 bases between the two ends. CDR3 DNA sequence: TGTGCCAGCAGCACCAGAATAGACAGTGATGGCTACACCTTC. This codes for CASSTRIDSDGYTF.

The V call is TRBV5-8, the J call TRBJ2-7; D is uncertain. The CDR3 has 15 residues. V was shortened by 0 bases and J by 6 bases, with 16 bases between the two germline ends. CDR1 and CDR2 (germline): SGHTS, YDEGEE. In DNA, the CDR3 is TGTGCCAGCAGCTTGGCCCCAATAGAAATTCTCGAGCAGTACTTC. Its translation is CASSLAPIEILEQYF. Based on the CDR3 plus reference TRBV5-8 and TRBJ2-7, the full variable domain is EAGVTQSPTHLIKTRGQQATLRCSPISGHTSVYWYQQALGLGLQFLLWYDEGEERNRGNFPPRFSGRQFPNYSSELNVNALELEDSALYLCASSLAPIEILEQYFGPGTRLTVT.